This note documents a single T cell receptor (beta chain) sequence. How the authors handled the data: Nucleated cell counts were estimated from reference gene primer amplification. Using immunoSEQ multiplex PCR, the repertoire was profiled, and TCRdb retains in-frame clones only, with some absent. V and J calls and clone size come straight from that table; D and trimming were deduced from the DNA. The table includes 15,000 to 25,000 clones, approximately 93% detected once. This CDR3 is built from 17 residues. With V trimmed by 2 bases and J by 0 bases, 1 base remained unmatched. Looked up from germline, CDR1 is KGHSH and CDR2 is LQKENI. The data were obtained in a study of blood T cell repertoires in COVID-19.

The TCR originated in a woman in her fifties or sixties with active COVID-19. The chain uses TRBV18 and TRBJ2-2; TRBD2 matches at 12 bases. The source material was peripheral blood. CDR3 sequence: CASSPRTSGTNTGELFF. CDR3 coding DNA: TGTGCCAGCTCACCAAGGACTAGCGGGACGAACACCGGGGAGCTGTTTTTT.